The 13 T cell receptor beta chains reported below all come from one sample, sequenced in a study of OX40 agonist ivuxolimab in advanced cancers. Sequencing was performed with immunoSEQ multiplex PCR; in TCRdb, only in-frame clones are kept and a portion is missing. Of over 70,000 clones listed, just under 90% were seen once; the top ten hold over 9.5%. Sequenced material: CD4+ or CD8+ T cells sorted from blood, taken in a trial of the OX40 agonist ivuxolimab. The receptors here all came from an adult with an advanced solid tumor such as melanoma, head and neck, liver or kidney cancer.

This clone was seen only once. V and J are TRBV7-6 and TRBJ2-7; 10 bases agree with TRBD1. Germline V gene lookup returns CDR1 SGHVS and CDR2 FNYEAQ. The J segment lost 4 bases and the V segment lost 5 bases, leaving 8 bases of the junction unmatched. CDR3 length: 15 residues. DNA of the CDR3: TGTGCCAGCAGCAAAGACCGGGACAGGGGATACGAGCAGTACTTC. It specifies CASSKDRDRGYEQYF.

The rearrangement uses TRBV28 and TRBJ1-1, with a weak D call TRBD1 (6 bases). The CDR3 runs 13 residues. Germline loops: CDR1 MDHEN, CDR2 SYDVKM. V lost 5 bases and J 0 bases, leaving 7 bases between the germline ends. The CDR3 spells CASSTGMNTEAFF. CDR3 nucleotides: TGTGCCAGCAGTACAGGGATGAACACTGAAGCTTTCTTT. The full variable domain, rest sourced from reference TRBV28 and TRBJ1-1, is DVKVTQSSRYLVKRTGEKVFLECVQDMDHENMFWYRQDPGLGLRLIYFSYDVKMKEKGDIPEGYSVSREKKERFSLILESASTNQTSMYLCASSTGMNTEAFFGQGTRLTVV.

The rearrangement links TRBV7-9 to TRBJ2-1, with 11 nucleotides matching TRBD2. Germline assignment: CDR1 SEHNR and CDR2 FQNEAQ (reference sequence). The CDR3 sequence is 12 residues long. V trimming: 1 base; J trimming: 16 bases; junction bases outside the gene matches: 3. CDR3 DNA sequence: TGTGCCAGCAGCTTAGGGGGACTAGCGGTTTTCTTC. It codes for CASSLGGLAVFF.

Only one count was recorded for this clone. V is TRBV6-6 and J is TRBJ1-2, with D maybe TRBD1 (5 bases). The germline V gene has CDR1 MNHNY and CDR2 SVGAGI (reference sequence). CDR3 length: 13 amino acids. The V end lost 5 bases, the J end lost 8 bases, and 15 bases lay between the germline ends. The CDR3 loop reads CASSPGGTVGYTF. The CDR3 nucleotides read TGTGCCAGCAGTCCGGGGGGGACTGTCGGCTACACCTTC.

V gene TRBV5-5 combines with J gene TRBJ1-5; weak D call: TRBD1 (5 bases). Germline V gene lookup returns CDR1 SGHKS and CDR2 YYEKEE (reference sequence). This CDR3 spans 16 amino acids. V gave up 0 bases and J gave up 1 base, with 11 bases separating them. For the CDR3, the DNA is TGTGCCAGCAGCTTGGAGTACCGGGGGAGCAATCAGCCCCAGCATTTT. Its translation: CASSLEYRGSNQPQHF.

This clone was seen many times. The V call is TRBV11-2, the J call TRBJ1-2; D is possibly TRBD1 (5 bases). Between the trimmed V and J ends, which lost 8 bases and 3 bases, there was a span of 13 bases. This CDR3 is built from 13 residues. Germline values: CDR1 SGHAT, CDR2 FQNNGV. CDR3 in DNA: TGTGCCAGCTCAATAGACAGTTACTATGGCTACACCTTC. Protein product: CASSIDSYYGYTF.

This chain joins TRBV19 and TRBJ2-2; no firm D call. Trimming removed 3 bases from V and 3 bases from J, with 11 bases in between. The germline V gene encodes CDR1 LNHDA and CDR2 SQIVND (reference sequence). This CDR3 has 15 residues. In nucleotides, the CDR3 is TGTGCCAGTAGTATTCAGAATCCCGACACCGGGGAGCTGTTTTTT. Its translation is CASSIQNPDTGELFF.

This chain uses TRBV9 with TRBJ2-3, with 9 bases aligning to TRBD2. The CDR3 consists of 16 residues. Unmatched junction bases numbered 12, after V lost 4 bases and J lost 6 bases. CDR1 and CDR2 (germline): SGDLS, YYNGEE. The CDR3 coding sequence is TGTGCCAGCAGCCCCAAAGCGGGGGGCCCCGCGGATACGCAGTATTTT. This gives the protein CASSPKAGGPADTQYF.

The V and J genes are TRBV7-9 and TRBJ2-7, with 14 bases that match TRBD2. J gave up 2 bases and V 4 bases, and 13 bases lay outside the gene matches. Germline V gives CDR1 SEHNR, CDR2 FQNEAQ (reference sequence). This CDR3 contains 19 residues. CDR3 in DNA: TGTGCCAGCAGCTCAAAGACTAGCGGGAGGGAATTCCGCACCTACGAGCAGTACTTC. Translating gives CASSSKTSGREFRTYEQYF.

The chain joins TRBV29-1 to TRBJ1-2, with D hard to call. Germline CDR1 SQVTM, CDR2 ANQGSEA. V was cut by 0 bases and J by 8 bases, with 16 bases left in between. CDR3 length: 14 residues. As DNA, the CDR3 is TGCAGCGTTGAAGATTGGGCGGAGGGTTCCGGCTACACCTTC. It translates to CSVEDWAEGSGYTF.

The chain couples TRBV5-8 to TRBJ2-3; maybe TRBD1 (5 bases). Germline lookup yields CDR1 SGHTS and CDR2 YDEGEE. V gave up 0 bases and J gave up 2 bases, with 13 bases separating them. The CDR3 runs 16 residues. In DNA, the CDR3 is TGTGCCAGCAGCTTGGCCATCTCAGGGCCCACAGATACGCAGTATTTT. Its protein product is CASSLAISGPTDTQYF.

This chain joins TRBV5-1 and TRBJ1-4, with TRBD1 matching over 10 bases. V shed 5 bases, J shed 4 bases, and the junction held 8 bases outside the gene matches. Germline V lookup: CDR1 SGHRS, CDR2 YFSETQ. The CDR3 is made up of 16 amino acids. The CDR3 spells CASRKSGQGDNEKLFF. Written as DNA, the CDR3 is TGCGCCAGCAGAAAAAGTGGACAGGGGGATAATGAAAAACTGTTTTTT. Based on the CDR3 plus reference TRBV5-1 and TRBJ1-4, the full variable domain is KAGVTQTPRYLIKTRGQQVTLSCSPISGHRSVSWYQQTPGQGLQFLFEYFSETQRNKGNFPGRFSGRQFSNSRSEMNVSTLELGDSALYLCASRKSGQGDNEKLFFGSGTQLSVL.

This chain uses TRBV27 with TRBJ2-7; D is unresolved. Trimming cost V 3 bases and J 3 bases, with 9 bases left between them. CDR1 is MNHEY and CDR2 is SMNVEV in the germline V gene (reference sequence). The CDR3 is 13 residues long. CDR3 residues: CASSLTSNYEQYF. The CDR3, as DNA: TGTGCCAGCAGTTTGACCTCTAACTACGAGCAGTACTTC.